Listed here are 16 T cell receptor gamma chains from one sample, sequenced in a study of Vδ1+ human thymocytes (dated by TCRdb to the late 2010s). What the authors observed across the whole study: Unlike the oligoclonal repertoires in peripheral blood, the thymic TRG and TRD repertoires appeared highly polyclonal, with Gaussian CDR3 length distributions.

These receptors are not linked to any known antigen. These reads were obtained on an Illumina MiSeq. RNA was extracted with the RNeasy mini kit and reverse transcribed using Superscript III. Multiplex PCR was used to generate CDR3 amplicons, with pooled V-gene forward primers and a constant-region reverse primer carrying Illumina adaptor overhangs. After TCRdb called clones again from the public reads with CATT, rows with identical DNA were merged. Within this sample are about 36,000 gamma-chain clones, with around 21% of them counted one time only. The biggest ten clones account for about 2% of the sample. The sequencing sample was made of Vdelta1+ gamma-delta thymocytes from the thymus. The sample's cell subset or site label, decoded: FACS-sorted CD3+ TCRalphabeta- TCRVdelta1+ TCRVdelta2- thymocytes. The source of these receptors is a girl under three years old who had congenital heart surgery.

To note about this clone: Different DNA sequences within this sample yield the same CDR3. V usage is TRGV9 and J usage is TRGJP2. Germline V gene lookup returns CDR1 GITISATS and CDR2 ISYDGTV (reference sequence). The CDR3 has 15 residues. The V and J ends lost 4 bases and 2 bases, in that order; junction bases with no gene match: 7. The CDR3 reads CALWEVESSDWIKTF. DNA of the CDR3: TGTGCCTTGTGGGAAGTTGAAAGTAGTGATTGGATCAAGACGTTT.

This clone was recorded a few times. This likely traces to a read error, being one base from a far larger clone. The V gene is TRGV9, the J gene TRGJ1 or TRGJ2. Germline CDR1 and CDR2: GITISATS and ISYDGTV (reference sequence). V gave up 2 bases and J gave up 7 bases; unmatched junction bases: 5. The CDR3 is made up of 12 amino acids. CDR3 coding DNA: TGTGCCTTGTGGGAGGAGCGGTATAAGAAACTCTTT. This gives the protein CALWEERYKKLF.

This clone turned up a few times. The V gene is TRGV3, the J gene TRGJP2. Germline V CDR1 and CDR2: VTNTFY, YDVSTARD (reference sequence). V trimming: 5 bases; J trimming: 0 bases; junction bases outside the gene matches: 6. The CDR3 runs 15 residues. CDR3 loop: CATWVEYSSDWIKTF. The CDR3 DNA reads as TGTGCCACCTGGGTAGAGTATAGTAGTGATTGGATCAAGACGTTT.

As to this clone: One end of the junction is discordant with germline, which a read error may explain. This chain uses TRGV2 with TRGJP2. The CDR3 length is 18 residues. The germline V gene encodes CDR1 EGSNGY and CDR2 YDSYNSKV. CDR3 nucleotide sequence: TGTGCTACCTGGAGACGAGACCAGCTTGATAGTAGTGATTGGATCAAGACGTTT. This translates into CATWRRDQLDSSDWIKTF.

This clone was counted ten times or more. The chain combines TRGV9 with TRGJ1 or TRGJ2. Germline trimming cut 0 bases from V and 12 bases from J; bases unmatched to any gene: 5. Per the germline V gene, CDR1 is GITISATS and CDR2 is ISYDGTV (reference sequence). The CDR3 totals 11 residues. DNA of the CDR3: TGTGCCTTGTGGGAGGTGTCGATGAAACTCTTT. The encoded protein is CALWEVSMKLF.

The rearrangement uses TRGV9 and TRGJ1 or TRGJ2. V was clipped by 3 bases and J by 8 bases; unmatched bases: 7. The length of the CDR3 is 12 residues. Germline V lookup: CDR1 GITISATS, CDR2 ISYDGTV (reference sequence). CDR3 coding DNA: TGTGCCTTGTGGGAGCCTTCACATAAGAAACTCTTT. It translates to CALWEPSHKKLF.

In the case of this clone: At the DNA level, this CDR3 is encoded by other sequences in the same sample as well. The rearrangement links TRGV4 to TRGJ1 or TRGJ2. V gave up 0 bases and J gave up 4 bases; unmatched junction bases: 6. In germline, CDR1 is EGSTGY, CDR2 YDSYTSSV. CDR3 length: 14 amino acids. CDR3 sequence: CATWDGPPYYKKLF. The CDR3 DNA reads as TGTGCCACCTGGGATGGGCCTCCATATTATAAGAAACTCTTT.

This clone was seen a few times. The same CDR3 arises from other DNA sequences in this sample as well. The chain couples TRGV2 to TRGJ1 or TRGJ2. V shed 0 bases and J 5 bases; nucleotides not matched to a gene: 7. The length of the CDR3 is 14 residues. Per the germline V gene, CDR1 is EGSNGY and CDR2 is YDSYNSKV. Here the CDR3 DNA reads TGTGCCACCTGGGACGGGCTGGGGAATTATAAGAAACTCTTT. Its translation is CATWDGLGNYKKLF.

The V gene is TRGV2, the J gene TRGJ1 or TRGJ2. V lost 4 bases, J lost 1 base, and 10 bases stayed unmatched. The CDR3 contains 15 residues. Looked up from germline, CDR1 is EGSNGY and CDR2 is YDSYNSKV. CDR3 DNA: TGTGCCACCTGGGATGGTCACCTAAATTATTATAAGAAACTCTTT. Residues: CATWDGHLNYYKKLF.

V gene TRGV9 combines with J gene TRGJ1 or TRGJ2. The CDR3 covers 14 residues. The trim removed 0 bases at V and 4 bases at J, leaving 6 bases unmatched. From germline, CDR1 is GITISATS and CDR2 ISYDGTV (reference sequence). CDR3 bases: TGTGCCTTGTGGGAGGTGATGGGGTATTATAAGAAACTCTTT. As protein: CALWEVMGYYKKLF.

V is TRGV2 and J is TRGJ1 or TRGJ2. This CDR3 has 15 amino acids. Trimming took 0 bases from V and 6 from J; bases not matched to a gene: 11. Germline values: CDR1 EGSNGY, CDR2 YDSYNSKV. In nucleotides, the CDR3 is TGTGCCACCTGGGACGGGCGGGGAACTCCTTATAAGAAACTCTTT. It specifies CATWDGRGTPYKKLF.

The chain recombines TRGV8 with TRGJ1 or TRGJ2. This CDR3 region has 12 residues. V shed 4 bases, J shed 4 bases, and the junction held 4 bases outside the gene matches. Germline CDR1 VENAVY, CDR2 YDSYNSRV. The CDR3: CATWEGYYKKLF. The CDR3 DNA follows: TGTGCCACCTGGGAAGGATATTATAAGAAACTCTTT.

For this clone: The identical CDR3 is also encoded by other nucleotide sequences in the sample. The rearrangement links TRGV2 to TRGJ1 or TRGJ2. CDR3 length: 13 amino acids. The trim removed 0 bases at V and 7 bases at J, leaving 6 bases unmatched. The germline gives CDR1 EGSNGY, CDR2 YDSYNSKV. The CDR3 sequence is CATWDGRGYKKLF. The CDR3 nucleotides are TGTGCCACCTGGGACGGGCGCGGGTATAAGAAACTCTTT.

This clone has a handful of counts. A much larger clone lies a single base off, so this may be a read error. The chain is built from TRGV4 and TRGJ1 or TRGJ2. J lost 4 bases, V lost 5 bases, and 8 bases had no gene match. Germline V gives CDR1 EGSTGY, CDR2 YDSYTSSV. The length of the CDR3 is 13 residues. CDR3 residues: CATWAGRYYKKLF. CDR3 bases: TGTGCCACCTGGGCCGGGCGCTATTATAAGAAACTCTTT.

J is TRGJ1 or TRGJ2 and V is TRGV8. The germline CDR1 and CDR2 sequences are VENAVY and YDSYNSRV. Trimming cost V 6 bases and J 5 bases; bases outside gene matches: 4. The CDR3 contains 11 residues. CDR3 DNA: TGTGCCACCTGGACCCATTATAAGAAACTCTTT. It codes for CATWTHYKKLF.

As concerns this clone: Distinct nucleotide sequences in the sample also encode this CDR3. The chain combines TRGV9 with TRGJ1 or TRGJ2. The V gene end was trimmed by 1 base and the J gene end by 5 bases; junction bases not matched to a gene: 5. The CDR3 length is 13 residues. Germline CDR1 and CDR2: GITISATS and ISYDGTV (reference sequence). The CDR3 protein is CALWEVLDYKKLF. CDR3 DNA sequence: TGTGCCTTGTGGGAGGTTCTGGATTATAAGAAACTCTTT.